This T cell receptor beta chain was identified during a study of regulatory T cells in long-lasting Graves disease. As for the study in general: The study counted Graves' disease as persistent given over 5 years of antithyroid drugs and positive TSH receptor antibodies.

The germline V gene encodes CDR1 SGHTA and CDR2 FQGNSA. V dropped 1 base and J dropped 7 bases, with 13 bases sitting between them. This CDR3 spans 14 amino acids. General study results and limits: Researchers examined only peripheral blood and not thyroid tissue. TRBV28 was favored in persistent disease, as were TRBJ1-2 and TRBJ2-5.

Stated time point: persistent/refractory GD, antithyroid drugs over 5 years with positive TRAb. Scientists built the TCR library using RNA that was extracted from PBMCs. This clonotype was detected many times. Its matching antigen is unknown. TCR beta libraries were built with iRepertoire HTBI primers and Arm-PCR of CDR3 regions. TCRdb fed the multiplex PCR reads into MiXCR, producing one record per CDR3 protein. The sample lists 400,000 to 500,000 distinct CDR3 sequences; 22% were seen once. Sequenced here: peripheral blood mononuclear cells (PBMCs), sampled when the disease was refractory, from a patient treated with antithyroid drugs. The chain is built from TRBV7-2 and TRBJ1-1; D unresolved. The receptor was isolated from a female donor with Graves disease. For the CDR3, the DNA is TGTGCCAGCAGCTTAGGGCCCGAGGGTGGTGAAGCTTTCTTT. It yields the protein CASSLGPEGGEAFF.